A single sample gave rise to the 7 T cell receptor beta chains below, sequenced in a study of blood T cell repertoires in COVID-19. TCRdb keeps only in-frame clones here, not all; method: immunoSEQ multiplex PCR. The sample contains 100,000 or so clones, over 80% of which appear only once. Sequencing was done on a sample of peripheral blood. The receptors originated from a man between 50 and 59 years old with active or convalescent COVID-19.

The V call is TRBV6-5, the J call TRBJ1-3; the D gene is possibly TRBD1 (5 bases). V lost 5 bases, J lost 0 bases, and 11 bases lay in between. The CDR3 has 15 residues. Germline CDR1 reads MNHEY; CDR2 reads SVGAGI. Here the CDR3 reads CASSNQGGSGNTIYF. CDR3 nucleotide sequence: TGTGCCAGCAGTAACCAGGGAGGCTCTGGAAACACCATATATTTT.

This clone has only one observation. Here the CDR3 DNA reads TGCGCCAGCAGCTTGGCCGGGACAACGAACACTGAAGCTTTCTTT. Protein sequence: CASSLAGTTNTEAFF. This chain uses TRBV5-1 with TRBJ1-1; TRBD1 might be the D (6 bases). V lost 0 bases and J lost 1, with 10 bases in between. The CDR3 covers 15 residues. Germline CDR1 reads SGHRS; CDR2 reads YFSETQ.

This clone turned up a few times. The chain links TRBV3-1 (or the pseudogene TRBV3-2) to TRBJ2-7, with 10 bases lining up with TRBD1. The CDR3 consists of 16 residues. CDR1 LGHDT and CDR2 YNNKEL come from the germline V gene (reference sequence). The trim removed 1 base at V and 0 bases at J, leaving 3 bases unmatched. The CDR3 DNA reads as TGTGCCAGCAGCCAAGGGGACAGGGGCTACTCCTACGAGCAGTACTTC. It is translated as CASSQGDRGYSYEQYF.

The chain recombines TRBV15 with TRBJ1-5, with 7 bases lining up with TRBD1. J was trimmed by 6 bases and V by 3 bases; bases with no gene match: 8. Germline-derived CDR1 and CDR2 are LNHNV and YYDKDF (reference sequence). CDR3 length: 15 residues. CDR3: CATSSDREVVQPQHF. Here the CDR3 DNA reads TGTGCCACCAGCAGCGACAGGGAGGTGGTTCAGCCCCAGCATTTT.

This clone occurred a few times. CDR3 protein: CASSPGQSSYNEQFF. The CDR3 nucleotides are TGTGCCAGCTCACCGGGACAGAGCTCCTACAATGAGCAGTTCTTC. The rearrangement joins TRBV18 to TRBJ2-1; 7 nucleotides match TRBD1. The CDR3 has 15 residues. CDR1 and CDR2 (germline): KGHSH, LQKENI. V lost 3 bases and J lost 0; bases outside the gene matches: 2.

V gene TRBV11-2 combines with J gene TRBJ2-7, with D possibly TRBD2 on 6 matching bases. V was trimmed by 0 bases and J by 0 bases, leaving 9 bases between them. The V gene's germline CDR1 is SGHAT and CDR2 FQNNGV. The CDR3 has 15 amino acids. CDR3 protein: CASSLDTGDSYEQYF. The CDR3 DNA is TGTGCCAGCAGCTTAGATACGGGGGACTCCTACGAGCAGTACTTC.

V usage is TRBV3-1 (or the pseudogene TRBV3-2) and J usage is TRBJ1-2; D may be TRBD1 (6 bases). V gave up 8 bases and J gave up 2 bases, with 9 bases separating them. The germline gives CDR1 LGHDT, CDR2 YNNKEL (reference sequence). The CDR3 has 12 amino acids. The CDR3 here is CASATGNYGYTF. Written as DNA, the CDR3 is TGTGCCAGCGCTACAGGGAACTATGGCTACACCTTC.